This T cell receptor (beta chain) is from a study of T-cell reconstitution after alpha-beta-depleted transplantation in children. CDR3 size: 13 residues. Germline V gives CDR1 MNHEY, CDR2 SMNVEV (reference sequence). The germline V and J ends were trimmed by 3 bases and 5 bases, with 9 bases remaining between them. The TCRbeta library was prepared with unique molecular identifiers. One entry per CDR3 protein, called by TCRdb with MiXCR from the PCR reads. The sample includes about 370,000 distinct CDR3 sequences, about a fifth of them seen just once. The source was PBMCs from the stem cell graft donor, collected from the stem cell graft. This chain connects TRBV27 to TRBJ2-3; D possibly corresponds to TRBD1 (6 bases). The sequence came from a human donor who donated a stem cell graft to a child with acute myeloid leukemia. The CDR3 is CASSLTGVDTQYF. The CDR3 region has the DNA TGTGCCAGCAGTTTGACAGGTGTAGATACGCAGTATTTT.